A selection of T cell receptor beta chains follows, all from one sample in a study of metastatic and nonmetastatic thyroid tumors. TCRdb reanalyzed the PCR reads with MiXCR. The table lists 45,000 or so clones, 4% to 5% of them singletons. The specimen sequenced was blood. All receptors come from a female donor with papillary thyroid cancer or a benign thyroid nodule (not recorded which). Some clones in this sample may be carry-over from other donors' samples. Both conserved end residues are part of each CDR3. D genes are given only for firm matches. Clone size is stated in some rows and not others, as once, few, many or a class when expanded.

v_call	j_call	clone_size	d_call	cdr3_aa	cdr3_nt
TRBV24-1	TRBJ2-2	NA	NA	CASSDFCEKDGTGELFF	TGTGCCTCCAGTGATTTTTGTGAAAAGGACGGCACCGGGGAGCTGTTTTTT
TRBV5-1	TRBJ1-4	many	NA	CASSLNRATNEKLFF	TGCGCCAGCAGCTTGAACCGAGCGACTAATGAAAAACTGTTTTTT
TRBV19	TRBJ2-2	many	NA	CASSTGDTGELFF	TGTGCCAGTAGTACAGGGGACACCGGGGAGCTGTTTTTT
TRBV3-1	TRBJ1-3	many	NA	CASSRGVTGNTIYF	TGTGCCAGCAGCCGGGGGGTTACTGGAAACACCATATATTTT
TRBV24-1	TRBJ2-6	many	NA	CATSDETGRTSGANVLTF	TGTGCCACCAGTGATGAGACAGGACGTACCTCTGGGGCCAACGTCCTGACTTTC
TRBV11-3	TRBJ1-1	many	NA	CASSLTATGSTEAFF	TGTGCCAGCAGCTTAACGGCTACGGGGAGCACTGAAGCTTTCTTT
TRBV18	TRBJ2-1	NA	TRBD2	CASSPPVAGGDEQFF	TGTGCCAGCTCACCACCGGTAGCGGGAGGGGATGAGCAGTTCTTC
TRBV29-1	TRBJ1-6	many	NA	CSVRSGTSDSPLHF	TGCAGCGTCAGATCCGGGACCTCGGATTCACCCCTCCACTTT
TRBV7-9	TRBJ2-5	many	NA	CASSQTGTGETQYF	TGTGCCAGCAGTCAAACAGGGACGGGGGAGACCCAGTACTTC
TRBV18	TRBJ2-2	few	NA	CASSSQGTTSAGELFF	TGTGCCAGCTCATCTCAAGGGACAACAAGCGCCGGGGAGCTGTTTTTT
TRBV6-6	TRBJ1-2	few	TRBD1	CASSYSGTGGTGYTF	TGTGCCAGCAGTTACTCAGGGACAGGGGGTACTGGCTACACCTTC
TRBV11-2	TRBJ1-3	few	NA	CASSLYSYSGNTIYF	TGTGCCAGCAGCCTTTATAGCTACTCTGGAAACACCATATATTTT
TRBV19	TRBJ1-2	NA	NA	CASTPTWSFYGYTF	TGTGCCAGTACTCCGACGTGGAGTTTCTATGGCTACACCTTC
TRBV12-3/TRBV12-4	TRBJ1-1	many	NA	CASSLWRNTEAFF	TGTGCCAGCAGTTTGTGGCGAAACACTGAAGCTTTCTTT
TRBV7-9	TRBJ1-2	NA	NA	CASSPVGYGYTF	TGTGCCAGCAGTCCGGTGGGTTATGGCTACACCTTC
TRBV6-2/TRBV6-3	TRBJ2-7	NA	TRBD2	CASRKGLANYEQYF	TGTGCCAGCAGGAAAGGACTAGCGAACTACGAGCAGTACTTC
TRBV6-1	TRBJ1-3	many	NA	CASSEADSHGNTIYF	TGTGCCAGCAGTGAAGCTGACAGCCATGGAAACACCATATATTTT
TRBV15	TRBJ1-2	few	NA	CATSRDDSGYTF	TGTGCCACCAGCAGAGATGACAGTGGCTACACCTTC
TRBV24-1	TRBJ1-4	many	NA	CATSDGTGTSNEKLFF	TGTGCCACCAGTGATGGGACCGGGACATCCAATGAAAAACTGTTTTTT
TRBV13	TRBJ2-1	many	NA	CASSLGDRLHEQFF	TGTGCCAGCAGCTTAGGAGACAGGCTGCATGAGCAGTTCTTC
TRBV6-2/TRBV6-3	TRBJ2-1	medium-sized	NA	CASSYETSSHEQFF	TGTGCCAGCAGTTACGAGACTAGTTCGCATGAGCAGTTCTTC
TRBV27	TRBJ1-1	many	NA	CASSTFTGYGNTEAFF	TGTGCCAGCAGTACTTTTACAGGGTATGGGAACACTGAAGCTTTCTTT
TRBV6-1	TRBJ2-3	many	NA	CASSAGTVSTDTQYF	TGTGCCAGCAGTGCCGGCACTGTTAGCACAGATACGCAGTATTTT
TRBV27	TRBJ1-5	many	NA	CASSGWGGNQPQHF	TGTGCCAGCAGTGGATGGGGGGGCAATCAGCCCCAGCATTTT